What follows are 21 T cell receptor beta chains derived from one specimen sequenced in a study of blood T cells in healthy people across ages. Then a second PCR, running roughly 7 to 11 cycles, was carried out with a sample-barcoded 5' primer and a J-beta primer mix. Each CDR3 protein gets one entry after TCRdb re-called the 5' RACE reads with MiXCR. The table shows roughly 1,700,000 distinct CDR3 sequences, with under 30% occurring only once. Input material: blood. The receptors shown here come from a woman aged 25 to 39 in good health.

The rearrangement uses TRBV12-3 or TRBV12-4 and TRBJ2-5; D not resolved. This CDR3 is built from 13 residues. V lost 6 bases and J lost 2, with 10 bases in between. The CDR3 bases are TGTGCCAGCAGGTTTTCAGATCAAGAGACCCAGTACTTC. Translated, it gives CASRFSDQETQYF.

The CDR3 loop reads CAISGTGKHEQYF. The CDR3 region has the DNA TGTGCCATATCCGGGACAGGGAAGCACGAGCAGTACTTC. V is TRBV10-3 and J is TRBJ2-7; 9 bases map to TRBD1. The CDR3 contains 13 residues. Per the germline V gene, CDR1 is ENHRY and CDR2 is SYGVKD. J lost 5 bases, V lost 9 bases, and 8 bases had no gene match.

This clonotype came up many times. The CDR3: CACPRGSTYGYTF. The CDR3 DNA sequence: TGTGCCTGCCCCAGGGGGTCTACCTATGGCTACACCTTC. V usage is TRBV30 and J usage is TRBJ1-2, with 7 bases identical to TRBD1. Germline-derived CDR1 and CDR2 are GTSNPN and SVGIG (reference sequence). Unmatched junction bases numbered 8, after V lost 6 bases and J lost 4 bases. This CDR3 spans 13 amino acids.

For the CDR3, the DNA is TGTGCCAGTAGTATAGATCACGGGACAGGGACGGGCGAGCAGTACTTC. Amino acid sequence: CASSIDHGTGTGEQYF. The gene calls are TRBV19 and TRBJ2-7; 9 bases line up with TRBD1. The V and J ends lost 0 bases and 6 bases, in that order; junction bases with no gene match: 9. The CDR3 has 16 residues. CDR1 and CDR2 (germline): LNHDA, SQIVND (reference sequence). Together with reference TRBV19 and TRBJ2-7, the CDR3 gives the full variable domain: DGGITQSPKYLFRKEGQNVTLSCEQNLNHDAMYWYRQDPGQGLRLIYYSQIVNDFQKGDIAEGYSVSREKKESFPLTVTSAQKNPTAFYLCASSIDHGTGTGEQYFGPGTRLTVT.

This clonotype has a handful of counts. This chain uses TRBV9 with TRBJ2-7; the D gene could be TRBD1 or TRBD2 (7 bases each). CDR3 size: 15 residues. Trimming removed 5 bases from V and 3 bases from J, with 18 bases in between. CDR1 SGDLS and CDR2 YYNGEE come from the germline V gene. The CDR3 DNA is TGTGCCAGCAGTCCAGGGGGGGACGTGAGCTACGAGCAGTACTTC. It translates to CASSPGGDVSYEQYF.

In this sample, this clonotype turned up a few times. The chain links TRBV20-1 to TRBJ2-1; no clear D gene. Trimming left V 0 bases short and J 8 bases short, with 14 bases between. Germline V gene lookup returns CDR1 DFQATT and CDR2 SNEGSKA (reference sequence). The CDR3 totals 14 residues. The CDR3 is CSARDQGRGDEQFF. The CDR3 DNA reads TGCAGTGCTAGAGATCAAGGACGTGGGGATGAGCAGTTCTTC.

The chain uses TRBV20-1 and TRBJ2-5, with D possibly matching TRBD2 (6 bases). The V gene's germline CDR1 is DFQATT and CDR2 SNEGSKA (reference sequence). CDR3 length equals 14 residues. The V end lost 3 bases, the J end lost 5 bases, and 16 bases lay between the germline ends. CDR3 nucleotide sequence: TGCAGTGCTAGCCTGACTAGGGTGGAGGAGACCCAGTACTTC. Translated, it gives CSASLTRVEETQYF.

This sequence joins TRBV6-2 or TRBV6-3 and TRBJ2-1, with 7 bases matching TRBD2. The CDR3 covers 16 residues. Germline V gives CDR1 MNHEY, CDR2 SVGEGT. Losses at the gene ends were 6 bases for V and 8 bases for J; bases not matched to a gene: 16. The CDR3 coding sequence is TGTGCCAGCAGACCGTCAACTCTAGCGGTCTGGGATGAGCAGTTCTTC. Protein sequence: CASRPSTLAVWDEQFF.

To note about this clonotype: The junction does not match germline at one end; this may be a read error. The V and J genes are TRBV7-9 and TRBJ2-1, with 8 bases lining up with TRBD2. This CDR3 contains 14 residues. Germline V gene data show CDR1 as SEHNR and CDR2 as FQNEAQ (reference sequence). The DNA of the CDR3 is TGTGCCCGCAGCCCGGGGGGGCGGAACAATGAGCAGTTCTTC. It specifies CARSPGGRNNEQFF.

This clonotype was detected many times. The rearrangement uses TRBV7-8 and TRBJ2-1; D is perhaps TRBD2 (6 bases). The V gene's germline CDR1 is SGHVS and CDR2 FQNEAQ. This CDR3 spans 16 amino acids. With 5 bases removed from V and 3 bases from J, the gap between germline ends came to 17 bases. CDR3 region: CASSPQAGTSYNEQFF. The CDR3 coding sequence is TGTGCCAGCAGCCCCCAGGCGGGAACAAGCTACAATGAGCAGTTCTTC.

The table lists this clonotype with a few counts. This chain joins TRBV5-1 and TRBJ1-2, with TRBD1 as a possible D gene (5 bases). Trimming pared 3 bases from V and 12 bases from J, leaving 6 bases between. Germline V CDR1 and CDR2: SGHRS, YFSETQ. This CDR3 spans 9 amino acids. The CDR3 loop is CASSWGHTF. In DNA form, the CDR3 reads TGCGCCAGCAGCTGGGGCCACACCTTC.

There are a few counts of this clonotype. J is TRBJ2-5 and V is TRBV20-1; TRBD2 agrees at 13 bases. V shed 6 bases, J shed 0 bases, and the junction held 7 bases outside the gene matches. Germline CDR1 DFQATT, CDR2 SNEGSKA (reference sequence). The CDR3 sequence is 16 residues long. DNA for the CDR3: TGCAGTGCACGGGGGACTAGCGGGGAATACCAAGAGACCCAGTACTTC. It translates to CSARGTSGEYQETQYF.

A single count supports this clonotype. In nucleotides, the CDR3 is TGTGCCAGCAGCTTAGGGGAGCGGCAAGAGACCCAGTACTTC. Its protein is CASSLGERQETQYF. This chain joins TRBV7-9 and TRBJ2-5, with D possibly matching TRBD2 (5 bases). V gave up 1 base and J gave up 2 bases, with 8 bases separating them. The CDR3 runs to 14 residues. From germline, CDR1 is SEHNR and CDR2 FQNEAQ (reference sequence).

CDR3 region: CATPHSGGNEQYF. Written as DNA, the CDR3 is TGTGCCACACCCCATAGCGGGGGAAATGAGCAGTACTTC. This chain joins TRBV25-1 and TRBJ2-5, with 9 bases matching TRBD2. The CDR3 sequence is 13 residues long. Germline CDR1 reads MGHDK; CDR2 reads SYGVNS. Trimming removed 10 bases from V and 11 bases from J; junction bases left unmatched: 14.

This chain uses TRBV5-6 with TRBJ2-5; no clear D gene. With 2 bases removed from V and 3 bases from J, the gap between germline ends came to 17 bases. Germline-derived CDR1 and CDR2 are SGHDT and YYEEEE. The CDR3 sequence is 16 residues long. Here the CDR3 DNA reads TGTGCCAGCAGCTTTGATATTTTACCTTGGAAAGAGACCCAGTACTTC. Its translation: CASSFDILPWKETQYF.

The genes are TRBV5-6 and TRBJ2-7; tentatively, D is TRBD1 (5 bases). From germline, CDR1 is SGHDT and CDR2 YYEEEE. The V gene lost 2 bases and the J gene lost 7 bases, with 16 bases spanning the gap. CDR3 size: 14 residues. The CDR3 loop reads CASSFGDSLQEQYF. CDR3 DNA: TGTGCCAGCAGCTTCGGAGACAGTCTTCAGGAGCAGTACTTC.

This sequence joins TRBV18 and TRBJ2-1, with D unclear. Germline CDR1 is KGHSH and CDR2 is LQKENI. CDR3 length: 15 amino acids. V gave up 1 base and J gave up 2 bases, with 9 bases separating them. DNA of the CDR3: TGTGCCAGCTCACCACTAGGAGTACCCTACAATGAGCAGTTCTTC. Translation gives CASSPLGVPYNEQFF. Together with reference TRBV18 and TRBJ2-1, the CDR3 gives the full variable domain: NAGVMQNPRHLVRRRGQEARLRCSPMKGHSHVYWYRQLPEEGLKFMVYLQKENIIDESGMPKERFSAEFPKEGPSILRIQQVVRGDSAAYFCASSPLGVPYNEQFFGPGTRLTVL.

The chain combines TRBV28 with TRBJ1-5; D uncertain. The CDR3 totals 12 residues. Germline-derived CDR1 and CDR2 are MDHEN and SYDVKM. Trimming cost V 10 bases and J 6 bases, with 13 bases left between them. The chain's CDR3 is CATDPRVQPQHF. The DNA for the CDR3 is TGTGCCACCGATCCTAGAGTTCAGCCCCAGCATTTT.

This clonotype was seen only once. J is TRBJ2-3 and V is TRBV7-6; 7 bases match TRBD2. CDR1 and CDR2 (germline): SGHVS, FNYEAQ. This CDR3 is 14 amino acids long. J was trimmed by 5 bases and V by 3 bases; bases with no gene match: 5. In nucleotides, the CDR3 is TGTGCCAGCAGCTTGGATCAGCGGGGAGATACGCAGTATTTT. Amino acid sequence: CASSLDQRGDTQYF.

The chain couples TRBV20-1 to TRBJ2-7; perhaps TRBD1 as D (6 bases). The CDR3 spans 13 residues. Per the germline V gene, CDR1 is DFQATT and CDR2 is SNEGSKA (reference sequence). With 4 bases removed from V and 0 bases from J, the gap between germline ends came to 10 bases. As DNA, the CDR3 is TGCAGTGCTATAGACAGGTCCTCCTACGAGCAGTACTTC. This sequence encodes CSAIDRSSYEQYF.

In its sample, this clonotype was seen once. The rearrangement joins TRBV12-3 or TRBV12-4 to TRBJ1-1; D is unclear. This CDR3 comprises 15 residues. With 1 base removed from V and 0 bases from J, the gap between germline ends came to 9 bases. The CDR3 region is CASSLEVSMNTEAFF. CDR3 DNA: TGTGCCAGCAGTTTAGAAGTAAGCATGAACACTGAAGCTTTCTTT.